This TCR beta chain was observed in a study of blood T cell repertoires in COVID-19. At the level of the study: The analysed material was cDNA or gDNA that came from T cells, B-cell-depleted T cells, or PBMCs.

CDR3 length: 14 amino acids. The germline gives CDR1 SGHVS, CDR2 FNYEAQ. Trimming took 7 bases from V and 9 from J; bases not matched to a gene: 9. How the authors handled the data: Amplification from reference gene primers served as the basis for estimated nucleated cell counts. Using immunoSEQ multiplex PCR, the repertoire was profiled, and TCRdb retains in-frame clones only, with some absent. V and J calls and clone size are copied from that table; D and trimming were computed from the DNA. This sample has roughly 200,000 clones, with approximately 85% found just once. Which cohort a participant joined came from the clinical history participants gave. For recovered donors of Cohort 3, there were two negative PCRs, clearance, or symptom resolution.

This chain joins TRBV7-6 and TRBJ2-1, with TRBD1 matching 10 bases. Sequences were obtained from PBMCs or T cells enriched from blood (not recorded which). This TCR came from a man in his forties who had recovered from COVID-19. The DNA of the CDR3 is TGTGCCAGCACGTTAAGGACAGGGGGAAGTGAGCAGTTCTTC. Encoded protein: CASTLRTGGSEQFF.